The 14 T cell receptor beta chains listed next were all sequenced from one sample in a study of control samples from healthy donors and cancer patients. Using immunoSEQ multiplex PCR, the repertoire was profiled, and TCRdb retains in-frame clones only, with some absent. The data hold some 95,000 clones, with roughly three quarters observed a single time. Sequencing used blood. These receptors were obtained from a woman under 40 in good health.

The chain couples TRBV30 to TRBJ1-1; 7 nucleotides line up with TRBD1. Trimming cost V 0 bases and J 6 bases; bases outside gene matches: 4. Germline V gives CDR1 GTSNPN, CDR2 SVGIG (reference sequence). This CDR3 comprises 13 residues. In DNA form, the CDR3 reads TGTGCCTGGAGTGTACAGGGGTGGCCTGAAGCTTTCTTT. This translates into CAWSVQGWPEAFF.

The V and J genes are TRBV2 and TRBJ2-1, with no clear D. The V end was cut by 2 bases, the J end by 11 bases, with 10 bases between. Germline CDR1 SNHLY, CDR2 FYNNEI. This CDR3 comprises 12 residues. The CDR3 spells CASSERAGQQFF. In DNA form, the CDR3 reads TGTGCCAGCAGTGAACGGGCAGGCCAGCAGTTCTTC.

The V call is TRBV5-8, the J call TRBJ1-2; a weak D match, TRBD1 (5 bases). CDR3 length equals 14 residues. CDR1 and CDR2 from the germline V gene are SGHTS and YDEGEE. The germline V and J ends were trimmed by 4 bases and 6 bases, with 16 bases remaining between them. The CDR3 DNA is TGTGCCAGCAGCCGCCCGGGGGGATTTCATGGCTACACCTTC. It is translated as CASSRPGGFHGYTF.

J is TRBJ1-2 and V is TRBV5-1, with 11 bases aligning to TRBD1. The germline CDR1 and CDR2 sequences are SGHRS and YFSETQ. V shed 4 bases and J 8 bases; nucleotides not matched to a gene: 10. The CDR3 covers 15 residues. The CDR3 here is CASSAKGQGARGYTF. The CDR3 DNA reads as TGCGCCAGCAGCGCTAAAGGACAGGGGGCGCGGGGCTACACCTTC.

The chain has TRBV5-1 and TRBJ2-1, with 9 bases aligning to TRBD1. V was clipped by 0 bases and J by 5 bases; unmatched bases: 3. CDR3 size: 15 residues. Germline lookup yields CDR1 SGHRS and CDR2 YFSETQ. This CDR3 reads CASSLADRGDNEQFF. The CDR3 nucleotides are TGCGCCAGCAGCTTGGCGGACAGGGGTGACAATGAGCAGTTCTTC.

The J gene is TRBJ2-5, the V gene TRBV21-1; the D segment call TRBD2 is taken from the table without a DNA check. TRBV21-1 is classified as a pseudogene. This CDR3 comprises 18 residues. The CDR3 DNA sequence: TGTGCCAGCAGCAAAGCGCGGGGGGGCCGGTCCCGCCAAGAGACCCAGTACTTC. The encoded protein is CASSKARGGRSRQETQYF.

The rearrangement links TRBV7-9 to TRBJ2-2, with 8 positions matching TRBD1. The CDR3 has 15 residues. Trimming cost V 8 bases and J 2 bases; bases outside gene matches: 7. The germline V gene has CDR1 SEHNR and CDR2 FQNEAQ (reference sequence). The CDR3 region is CASHLGQENTGELFF. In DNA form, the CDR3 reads TGTGCCAGCCACTTGGGACAGGAAAACACCGGGGAGCTGTTTTTT. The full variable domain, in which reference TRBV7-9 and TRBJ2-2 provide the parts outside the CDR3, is DTGVSQNPRHKITKRGQNVTFRCDPISEHNRLYWYRQTLGQGPEFLTYFQNEAQLEKSRLLSDRFSAERPKGSFSTLEIQRTEQGDSAMYLCASHLGQENTGELFFGEGSRLTVL.

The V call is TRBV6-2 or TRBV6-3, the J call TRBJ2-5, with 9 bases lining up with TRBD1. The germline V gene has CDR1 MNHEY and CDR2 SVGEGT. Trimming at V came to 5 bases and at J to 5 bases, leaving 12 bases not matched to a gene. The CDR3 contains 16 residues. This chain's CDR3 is CASSTNRGPAGETQYF. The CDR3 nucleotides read TGTGCCAGCAGTACTAACAGGGGGCCCGCCGGGGAGACCCAGTACTTC.

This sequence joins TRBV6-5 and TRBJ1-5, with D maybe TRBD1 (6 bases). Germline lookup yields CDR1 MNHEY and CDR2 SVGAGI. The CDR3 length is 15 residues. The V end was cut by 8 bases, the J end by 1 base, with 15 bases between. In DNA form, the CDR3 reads TGTGCCAGCGAACAGGGCTTTCGAAGCAATCAGCCCCAGCATTTT. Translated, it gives CASEQGFRSNQPQHF.

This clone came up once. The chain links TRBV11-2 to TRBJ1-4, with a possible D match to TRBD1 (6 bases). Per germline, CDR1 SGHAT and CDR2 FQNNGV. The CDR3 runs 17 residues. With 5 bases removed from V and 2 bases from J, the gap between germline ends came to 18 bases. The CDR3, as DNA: TGTGCCAGCAGCCAGGAGGGGGGCTCAAGCACTAATGAAAAACTGTTTTTT. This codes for CASSQEGGSSTNEKLFF.

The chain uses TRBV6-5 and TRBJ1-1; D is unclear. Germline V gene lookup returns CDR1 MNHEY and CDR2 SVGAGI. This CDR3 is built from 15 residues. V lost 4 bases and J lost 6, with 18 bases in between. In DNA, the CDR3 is TGTGCCAGCAGTTTAAGGGTAGGGATCGACTCTGAAGCTTTCTTT. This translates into CASSLRVGIDSEAFF.

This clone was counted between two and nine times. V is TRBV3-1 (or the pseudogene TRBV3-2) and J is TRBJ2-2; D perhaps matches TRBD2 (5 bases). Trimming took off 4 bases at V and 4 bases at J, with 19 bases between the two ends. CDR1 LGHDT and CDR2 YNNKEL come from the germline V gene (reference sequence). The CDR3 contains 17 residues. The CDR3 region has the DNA TGTGCCAGCAGCCGGGTTGGCGGACCTACTAGCACCGGGGAGCTGTTTTTT. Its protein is CASSRVGGPTSTGELFF.

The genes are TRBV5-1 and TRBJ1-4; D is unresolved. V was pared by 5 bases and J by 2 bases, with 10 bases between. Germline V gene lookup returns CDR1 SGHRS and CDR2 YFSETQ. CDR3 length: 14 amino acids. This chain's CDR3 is CASRGSPTNEKLFF. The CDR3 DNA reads TGCGCCAGCAGAGGTAGCCCGACTAATGAAAAACTGTTTTTT.

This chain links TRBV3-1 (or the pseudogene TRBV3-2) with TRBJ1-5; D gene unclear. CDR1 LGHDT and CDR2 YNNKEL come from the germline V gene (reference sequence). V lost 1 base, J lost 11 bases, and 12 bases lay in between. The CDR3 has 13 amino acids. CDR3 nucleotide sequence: TGTGCCAGCAGCCAAGGATCTAGGAGGGCCCAGCATTTT. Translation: CASSQGSRRAQHF.